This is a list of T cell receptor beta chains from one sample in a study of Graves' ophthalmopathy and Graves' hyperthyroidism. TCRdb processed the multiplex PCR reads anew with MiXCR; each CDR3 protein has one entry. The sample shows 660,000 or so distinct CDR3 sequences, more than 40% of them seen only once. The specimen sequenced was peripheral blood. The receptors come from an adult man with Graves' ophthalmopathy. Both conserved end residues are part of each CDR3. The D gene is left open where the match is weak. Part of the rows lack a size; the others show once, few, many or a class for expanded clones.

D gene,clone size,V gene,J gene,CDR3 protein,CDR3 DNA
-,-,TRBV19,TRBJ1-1,CASHPRARGNTEAFF,TGTGCCAGCCACCCTCGGGCACGAGGGAACACTGAAGCTTTCTTT
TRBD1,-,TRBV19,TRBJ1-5,CASSYRDRGPEHF,TGTGCCAGTAGTTACCGGGACAGGGGGCCCGAGCATTTT
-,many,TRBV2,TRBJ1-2,CASSEEALGAGGYTF,TGTGCCAGCAGTGAAGAGGCCTTGGGGGCCGGCGGCTACACCTTC
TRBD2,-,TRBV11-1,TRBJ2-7,CASSPRGLAGAYEQYF,TGTGCCAGCTCACCGCGGGGACTAGCGGGTGCCTACGAGCAGTACTTC
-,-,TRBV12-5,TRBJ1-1,CASGLVLSTEAFF,TGTGCTAGTGGTTTGGTATTGTCGACTGAAGCTTTCTTT
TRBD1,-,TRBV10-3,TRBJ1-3,CAISTTGGRINTIYF,TGTGCCATCAGCACGACAGGGGGCCGTATAAACACCATATATTTT
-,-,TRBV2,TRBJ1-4,CASRIGFGKNEKLFF,TGTGCCAGCCGAATAGGATTCGGAAAGAATGAAAAACTGTTTTTT
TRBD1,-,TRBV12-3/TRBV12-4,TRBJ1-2,CASSSETGTDGYTF,TGTGCCAGCAGTAGCGAGACAGGGACGGATGGCTACACCTTC
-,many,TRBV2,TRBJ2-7,CASMEEVAYEQYF,TGTGCCAGCATGGAGGAAGTGGCCTACGAGCAGTACTTC
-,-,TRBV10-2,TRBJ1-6,CASNGMGYNSPLHF,TGCGCCAGCAATGGGATGGGATATAATTCACCCCTCCACTTT
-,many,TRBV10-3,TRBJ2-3,CAIRSGASTDTQYF,TGTGCCATCAGGAGCGGAGCTAGCACAGATACGCAGTATTTT
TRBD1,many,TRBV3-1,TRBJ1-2,CASSQRDRDYTF,TGTGCCAGCAGCCAGAGGGACAGGGACTACACCTTC
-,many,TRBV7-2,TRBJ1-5,CASSWRGGPQPQHF,TGTGCCAGCAGCTGGCGAGGGGGGCCTCAGCCCCAGCATTTT
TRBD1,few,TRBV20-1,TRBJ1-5,CSARMPGGNQPQHF,TGCAGTGCTAGAATGCCAGGGGGGAATCAGCCCCAGCATTTT
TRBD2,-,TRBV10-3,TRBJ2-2,CAISTGLVAGELFF,TGTGCCATCAGTACGGGACTAGTAGCCGGGGAGCTGTTTTTT
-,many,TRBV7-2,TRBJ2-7,CASSLVGYGEQYF,TGTGCCAGCAGCTTAGTGGGTTATGGCGAGCAGTACTTC
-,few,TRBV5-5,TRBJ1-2,CASSLRQFPNYGYTF,TGTGCCAGCAGCCTACGACAGTTCCCTAACTATGGCTACACCTTC
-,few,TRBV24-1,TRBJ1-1,CATSDPTGSTEAFF,TGTGCCACCAGTGACCCTACAGGGAGCACTGAAGCTTTCTTT
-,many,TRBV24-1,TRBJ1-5,CATHTTGYNQPQHF,TGTGCCACTCATACGACAGGATACAATCAGCCCCAGCATTTT
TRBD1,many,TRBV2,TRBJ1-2,CASKGQLYGYTF,TGTGCCAGCAAGGGACAGCTCTATGGCTACACCTTC